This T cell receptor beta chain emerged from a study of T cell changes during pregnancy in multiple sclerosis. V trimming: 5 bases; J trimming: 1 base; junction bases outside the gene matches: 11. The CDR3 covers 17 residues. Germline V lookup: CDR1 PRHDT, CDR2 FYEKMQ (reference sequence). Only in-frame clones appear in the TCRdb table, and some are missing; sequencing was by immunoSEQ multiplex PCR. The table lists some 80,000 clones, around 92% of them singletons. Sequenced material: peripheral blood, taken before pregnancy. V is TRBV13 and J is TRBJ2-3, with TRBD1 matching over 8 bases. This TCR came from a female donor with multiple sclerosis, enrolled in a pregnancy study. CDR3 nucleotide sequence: TGTGCCAGCAGCCTACCCAGGGGGCGGCTTGGCACAGATACGCAGTATTTT. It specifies CASSLPRGRLGTDTQYF.